These T cell receptor beta chains were read from a single sample in a study of T cell responses to AZD1222 COVID-19 vaccine. Sequencing used immunoSEQ multiplex PCR; TCRdb keeps in-frame clones, though not all of them. The table records around 130,000 clones, roughly 93% of them present only once. The sequenced sample was peripheral blood, obtained on day 0 of AZD1222 vaccination. These receptors originate from an adult in good health. CDR3s include the opening cysteine and the closing phenylalanine or tryptophan. The order of the fields is J gene, CDR3 length, clone size, D gene, V gene, CDR3 protein, CDR3 DNA. The D gene is left open where the match is weak. Clone size is stated in some rows and not others, as once, few, many or a class when expanded.

j_gene: TRBJ1-1
len: 11
abundance: -
d_gene: -
v_gene: TRBV12-3/TRBV12-4
CDR3aa: CASRDSSEAFF
CDR3nt: TGTGCCAGCAGGGACTCATCAGAAGCTTTCTTT

j_gene: TRBJ1-4
len: 13
abundance: -
d_gene: -
v_gene: TRBV5-1
CDR3aa: CASSLANNEKLFF
CDR3nt: TGCGCCAGCAGCTTGGCAAATAATGAAAAACTGTTTTTT

j_gene: TRBJ1-1
len: 14
abundance: -
d_gene: TRBD1
v_gene: TRBV5-4
CDR3aa: CASSSGTANTEAFF
CDR3nt: TGTGCCAGCAGCTCTGGGACAGCTAACACTGAAGCTTTCTTT

j_gene: TRBJ2-7
len: 14
abundance: -
d_gene: TRBD1
v_gene: TRBV2
CDR3aa: CASSRTGGIYEQYF
CDR3nt: TGTGCCAGCAGTCGGACAGGGGGCATCTACGAGCAGTACTTC

j_gene: TRBJ1-2
len: 15
abundance: -
d_gene: -
v_gene: TRBV3-1/TRBV3-2
CDR3aa: CASSHGSGVDYGYTF
CDR3nt: TGTGCCAGCAGCCATGGCTCCGGGGTAGACTATGGCTACACCTTC

j_gene: TRBJ1-2
len: 14
abundance: -
d_gene: -
v_gene: TRBV9
CDR3aa: CASSVATANYGYTF
CDR3nt: TGTGCCAGCAGCGTAGCTACGGCTAACTATGGCTACACCTTC

j_gene: TRBJ1-2
len: 14
abundance: -
d_gene: TRBD1
v_gene: TRBV6-2/TRBV6-3
CDR3aa: CASSYPGQAYGYTF
CDR3nt: TGTGCCAGCAGTTACCCAGGACAGGCCTATGGCTACACCTTC

j_gene: TRBJ1-1
len: 16
abundance: once
d_gene: -
v_gene: TRBV11-2
CDR3aa: CASSLAGGEWNTEAFF
CDR3nt: TGTGCCAGCAGCTTAGCGGGGGGGGAGTGGAACACTGAAGCTTTCTTT

j_gene: TRBJ1-2
len: 17
abundance: few
d_gene: -
v_gene: TRBV27
CDR3aa: CASSPWGAGKGLDGYTF
CDR3nt: TGTGCCAGCAGTCCCTGGGGTGCGGGGAAAGGTTTGGATGGCTACACCTTC

j_gene: TRBJ1-5
len: 15
abundance: -
d_gene: -
v_gene: TRBV30
CDR3aa: CAWSPWGRSNQPQHF
CDR3nt: TGTGCCTGGAGTCCTTGGGGGAGAAGCAATCAGCCCCAGCATTTT

j_gene: TRBJ1-3
len: 15
abundance: -
d_gene: -
v_gene: TRBV7-8
CDR3aa: CASSLVAGGGNTIYF
CDR3nt: TGTGCCAGCAGCTTAGTGGCGGGGGGGGGAAACACCATATATTTT

j_gene: TRBJ2-2
len: 17
abundance: -
d_gene: -
v_gene: TRBV11-3
CDR3aa: CASSPGQGMGNTGELFF
CDR3nt: TGTGCCAGCAGCCCCGGCCAGGGGATGGGAAACACCGGGGAGCTGTTTTTT

j_gene: TRBJ2-7
len: 13
abundance: -
d_gene: -
v_gene: TRBV12-3/TRBV12-4
CDR3aa: CASSVLSPYEQYF
CDR3nt: TGTGCCAGCTCCGTCTTATCCCCCTACGAGCAGTACTTC

j_gene: TRBJ1-1
len: 17
abundance: -
d_gene: TRBD1
v_gene: TRBV5-1
CDR3aa: CASSLGQGEVVNTEAFF
CDR3nt: TGCGCCAGCAGCTTGGGGCAGGGGGAGGTCGTAAACACTGAAGCTTTCTTT

j_gene: TRBJ1-1
len: 13
abundance: -
d_gene: -
v_gene: TRBV10-3
CDR3aa: CAISGQEDTEAFF
CDR3nt: TGTGCCATCAGTGGACAGGAAGACACTGAAGCTTTCTTT

j_gene: TRBJ1-4
len: 16
abundance: -
d_gene: -
v_gene: TRBV18
CDR3aa: CASSPMDISLNEKLFF
CDR3nt: TGTGCCAGCTCACCAATGGACATCTCTCTTAATGAAAAACTGTTTTTT

j_gene: TRBJ1-1
len: 16
abundance: -
d_gene: -
v_gene: TRBV5-4
CDR3aa: CASSLGGRALGTEAFF
CDR3nt: TGTGCCAGCAGCTTGGGGGGGCGGGCCTTGGGCACTGAAGCTTTCTTT

j_gene: TRBJ1-2
len: 12
abundance: -
d_gene: -
v_gene: TRBV18
CDR3aa: CASSPPVYGYTF
CDR3nt: TGTGCCAGCTCACCTCCCGTCTATGGCTACACCTTC